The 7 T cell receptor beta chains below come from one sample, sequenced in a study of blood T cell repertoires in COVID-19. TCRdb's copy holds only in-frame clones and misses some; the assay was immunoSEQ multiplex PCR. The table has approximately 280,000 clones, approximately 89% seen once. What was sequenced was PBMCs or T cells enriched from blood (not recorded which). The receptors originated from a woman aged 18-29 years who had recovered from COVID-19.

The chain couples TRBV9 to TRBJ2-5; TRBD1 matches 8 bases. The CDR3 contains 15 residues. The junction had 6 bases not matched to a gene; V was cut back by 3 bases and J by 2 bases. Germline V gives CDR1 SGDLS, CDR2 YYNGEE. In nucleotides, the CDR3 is TGTGCCAGCAGCGCCCAGGGGGCGGCGCAAGAGACCCAGTACTTC. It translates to CASSAQGAAQETQYF.

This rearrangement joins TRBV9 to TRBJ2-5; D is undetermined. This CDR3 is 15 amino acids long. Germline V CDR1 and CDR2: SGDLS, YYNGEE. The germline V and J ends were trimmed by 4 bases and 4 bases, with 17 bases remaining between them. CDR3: CASSSSSDRRETQYF. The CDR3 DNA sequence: TGTGCCAGCAGCAGTAGTTCCGATAGAAGAGAGACCCAGTACTTC.

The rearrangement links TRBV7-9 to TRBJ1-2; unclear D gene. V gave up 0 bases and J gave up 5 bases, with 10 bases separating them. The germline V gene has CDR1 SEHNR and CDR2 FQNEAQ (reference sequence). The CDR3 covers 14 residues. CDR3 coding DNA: TGTGCCAGCAGCTTAGCGAGGGCCGGTTATGGCTACACCTTC. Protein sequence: CASSLARAGYGYTF.

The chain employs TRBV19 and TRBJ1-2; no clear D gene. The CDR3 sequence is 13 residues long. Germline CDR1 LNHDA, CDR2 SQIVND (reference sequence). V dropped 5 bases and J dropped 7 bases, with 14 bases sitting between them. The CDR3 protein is CASSPQLRSGYTF. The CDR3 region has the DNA TGTGCCAGTAGTCCCCAACTCAGGTCTGGCTACACCTTC.

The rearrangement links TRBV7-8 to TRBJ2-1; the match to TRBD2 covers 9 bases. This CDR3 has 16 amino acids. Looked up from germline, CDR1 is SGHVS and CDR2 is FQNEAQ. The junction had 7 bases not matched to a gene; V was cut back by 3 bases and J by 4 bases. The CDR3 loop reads CASSFSRLAAYNEQFF. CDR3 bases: TGTGCCAGCAGCTTCTCCCGACTAGCGGCATACAATGAGCAGTTCTTC.

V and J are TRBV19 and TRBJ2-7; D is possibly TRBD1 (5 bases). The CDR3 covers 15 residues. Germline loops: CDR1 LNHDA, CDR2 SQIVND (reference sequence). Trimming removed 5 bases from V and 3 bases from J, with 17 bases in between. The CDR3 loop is CASSSETGHNYEQYF. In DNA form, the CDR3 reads TGTGCCAGTAGTTCTGAAACTGGACACAACTACGAGCAGTACTTC.

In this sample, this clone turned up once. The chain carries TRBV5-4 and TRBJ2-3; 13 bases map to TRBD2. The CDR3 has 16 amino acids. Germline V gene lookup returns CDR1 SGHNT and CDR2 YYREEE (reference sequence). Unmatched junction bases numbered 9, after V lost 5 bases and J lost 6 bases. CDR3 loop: CASRLFGTSGTDTQYF. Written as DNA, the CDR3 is TGTGCCAGCAGGTTATTCGGGACTAGCGGGACGGATACGCAGTATTTT.